This T cell receptor beta chain was profiled in a study of blood T cell repertoires in COVID-19. Profiling relied on immunoSEQ multiplex PCR, and the TCRdb table lists in-frame clones only, not all of them. The sample carries over 200,000 clones, approximately 82% recorded once. Germline V lookup: CDR1 MNHEY, CDR2 SMNVEV (reference sequence). CDR3 size: 14 residues. The V segment lost 5 bases and the J segment 5 bases; nucleotides outside the gene matches: 6. The chain links TRBV27 to TRBJ1-2; TRBD1 matches 9 bases. Sample: peripheral blood. This TCR came from a woman in her seventies with active or convalescent COVID-19. For the CDR3, the DNA is TGTGCCAGCAGTGACAGGGGGTCTTGGTATGGCTACACCTTC. It yields the protein CASSDRGSWYGYTF.